The following is a T cell receptor beta chain sequence with its context. V gave up 8 bases and J gave up 4 bases, with 14 bases separating them. Germline V gene sequence: CDR1 SGHTA, CDR2 FQGNSA. The CDR3 extends over 13 amino acids. Time point denoted: cycle 4 day 1 (C4D1), after less than seven weeks of nivolumab. All trial patients relapsed after autologous stem cell transplantation. Thawed PBMCs yielded CD4+ T cells through magnetic negative selection. The method was immunoSEQ multiplex PCR; TCRdb's version includes in-frame clones alone and lacks a portion of them. The profile shows tens of thousands of clones, 75% to 90% of them singletons. The data originate from a study of PD-1 blockade in classical Hodgkin lymphoma.

The specimen comprised CD4+ T cells from blood, sampled before the fourth cycle of nivolumab. This chain connects TRBV7-2 to TRBJ1-1; D remains unclear. The TCR was taken from a human donor with classical Hodgkin lymphoma. Here the CDR3 reads CASGEQSGTEAFF. The CDR3 bases are TGTGCCAGCGGCGAACAGTCGGGCACTGAAGCTTTCTTT.